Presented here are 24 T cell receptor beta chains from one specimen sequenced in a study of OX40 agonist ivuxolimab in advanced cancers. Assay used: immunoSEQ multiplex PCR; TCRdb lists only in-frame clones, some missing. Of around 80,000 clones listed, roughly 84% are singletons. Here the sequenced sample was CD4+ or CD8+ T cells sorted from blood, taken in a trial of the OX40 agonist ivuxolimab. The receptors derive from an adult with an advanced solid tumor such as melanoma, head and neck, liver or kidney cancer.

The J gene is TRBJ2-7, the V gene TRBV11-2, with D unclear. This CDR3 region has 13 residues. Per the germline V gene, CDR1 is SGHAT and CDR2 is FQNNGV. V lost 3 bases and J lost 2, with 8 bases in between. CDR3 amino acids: CASSLAQTYEQYF. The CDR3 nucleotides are TGTGCCAGCAGCTTGGCACAAACCTACGAGCAGTACTTC.

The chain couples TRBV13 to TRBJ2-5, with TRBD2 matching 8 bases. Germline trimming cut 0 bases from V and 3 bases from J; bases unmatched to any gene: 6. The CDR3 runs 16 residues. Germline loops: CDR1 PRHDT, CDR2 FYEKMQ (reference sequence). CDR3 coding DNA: TGTGCCAGCAGCTTAGGCGTAAGCGGGGGCAAAGAGACCCAGTACTTC. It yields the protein CASSLGVSGGKETQYF. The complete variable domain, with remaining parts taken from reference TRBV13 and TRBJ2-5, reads AAGVIQSPRHLIKEKRETATLKCYPIPRHDTVYWYQQGPGQDPQFLISFYEKMQSDKGSIPDRFSAQQFSDYHSELNMSSLELGDSALYFCASSLGVSGGKETQYFGPGTRLLVL.

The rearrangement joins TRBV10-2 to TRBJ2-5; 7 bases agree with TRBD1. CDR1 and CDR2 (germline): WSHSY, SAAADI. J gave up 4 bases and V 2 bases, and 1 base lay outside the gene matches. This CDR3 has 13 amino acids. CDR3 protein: CASSEQGVETQYF. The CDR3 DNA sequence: TGCGCCAGCAGTGAGCAGGGGGTAGAGACCCAGTACTTC.

CDR3 DNA sequence: TGTGCCAGCATTTCTGCAGACAGACCCTACGAGCAGTACGTC. Translation: CASISADRPYEQYV. The V gene is TRBV28, the J gene TRBJ2-7; perhaps TRBD1 as D (5 bases). The V gene lost 7 bases and the J gene lost 2 bases, with 15 bases spanning the gap. The CDR3 is made up of 14 amino acids. CDR1 is MDHEN, CDR2 SYDVKM, per germline.

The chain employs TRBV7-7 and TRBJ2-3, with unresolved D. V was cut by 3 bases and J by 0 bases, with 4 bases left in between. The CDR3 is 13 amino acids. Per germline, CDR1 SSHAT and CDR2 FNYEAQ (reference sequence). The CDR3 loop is CASSLASTDTQYF. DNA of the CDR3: TGTGCCAGCAGCTTGGCAAGCACAGATACGCAGTATTTT.

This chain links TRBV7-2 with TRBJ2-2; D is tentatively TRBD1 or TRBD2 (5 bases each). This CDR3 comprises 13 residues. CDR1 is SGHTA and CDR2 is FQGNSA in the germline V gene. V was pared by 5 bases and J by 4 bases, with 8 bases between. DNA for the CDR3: TGTGCCAGCAGCCGGGACCGCACCGGGGAGCTGTTTTTT. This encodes CASSRDRTGELFF.

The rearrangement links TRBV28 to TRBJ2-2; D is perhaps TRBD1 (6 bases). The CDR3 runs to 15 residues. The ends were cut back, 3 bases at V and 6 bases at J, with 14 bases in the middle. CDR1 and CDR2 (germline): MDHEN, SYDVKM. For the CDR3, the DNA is TGTGCCAGCAGTTTTAAGGGGGATAGGGCCGGGGAGCTGTTTTTT. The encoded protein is CASSFKGDRAGELFF.

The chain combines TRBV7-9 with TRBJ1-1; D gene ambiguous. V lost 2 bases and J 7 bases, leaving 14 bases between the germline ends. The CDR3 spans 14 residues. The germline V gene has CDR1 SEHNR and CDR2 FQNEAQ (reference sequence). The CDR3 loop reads CASSLTVVSGEAFF. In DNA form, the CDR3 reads TGTGCCAGCAGCTTAACAGTGGTTTCGGGTGAAGCTTTCTTT.

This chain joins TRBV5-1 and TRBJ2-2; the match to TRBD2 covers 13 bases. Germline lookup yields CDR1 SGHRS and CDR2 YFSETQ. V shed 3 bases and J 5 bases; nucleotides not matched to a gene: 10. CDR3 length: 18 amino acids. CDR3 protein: CASSSNLPGLAGTGELFF. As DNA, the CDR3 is TGCGCCAGCAGCTCGAACCTACCGGGACTAGCGGGGACCGGGGAGCTGTTTTTT. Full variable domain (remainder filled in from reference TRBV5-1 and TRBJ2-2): KAGVTQTPRYLIKTRGQQVTLSCSPISGHRSVSWYQQTPGQGLQFLFEYFSETQRNKGNFPGRFSGRQFSNSRSEMNVSTLELGDSALYLCASSSNLPGLAGTGELFFGEGSRLTVL.

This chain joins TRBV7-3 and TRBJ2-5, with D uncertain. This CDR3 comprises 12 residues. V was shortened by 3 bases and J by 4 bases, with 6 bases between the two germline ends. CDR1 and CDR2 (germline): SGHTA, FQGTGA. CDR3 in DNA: TGTGCCAGCAGCTTCGATAGAGAGACCCAGTACTTC. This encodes CASSFDRETQYF.

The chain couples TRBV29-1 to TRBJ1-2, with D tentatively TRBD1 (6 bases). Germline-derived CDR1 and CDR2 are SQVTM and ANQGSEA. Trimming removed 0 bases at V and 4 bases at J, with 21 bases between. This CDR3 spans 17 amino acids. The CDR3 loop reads CSVEDWAGDSQSYGYTF. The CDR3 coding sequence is TGCAGCGTTGAAGACTGGGCAGGGGATAGTCAAAGCTATGGCTACACCTTC.

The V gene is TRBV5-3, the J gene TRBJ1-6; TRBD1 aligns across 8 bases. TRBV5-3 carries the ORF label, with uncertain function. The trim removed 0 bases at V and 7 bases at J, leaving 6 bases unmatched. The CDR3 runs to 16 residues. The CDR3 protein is CARSLGTGPANSPLHF. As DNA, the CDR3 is TGTGCCAGAAGCTTGGGGACAGGGCCTGCAAATTCACCCCTCCACTTT.

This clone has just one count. The CDR3 bases are TGTGCCAGTAGTATAGGAGGGACTAGCGTTACCTACGAGCAGTACTTC. It is translated as CASSIGGTSVTYEQYF. The V call is TRBV19, the J call TRBJ2-7; TRBD2 matches at 10 bases. Looked up from germline, CDR1 is LNHDA and CDR2 is SQIVND (reference sequence). CDR3 length: 16 residues. Germline trimming cut 1 base from V and 2 bases from J; bases unmatched to any gene: 5.

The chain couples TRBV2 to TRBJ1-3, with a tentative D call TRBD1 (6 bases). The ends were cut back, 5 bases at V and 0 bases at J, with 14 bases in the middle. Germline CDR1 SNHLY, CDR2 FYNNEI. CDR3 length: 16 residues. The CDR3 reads CASSYLGGGSGNTIYF. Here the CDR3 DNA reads TGTGCCAGCAGTTACCTTGGGGGCGGCTCTGGAAACACCATATATTTT. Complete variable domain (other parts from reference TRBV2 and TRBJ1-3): EPEVTQTPSHQVTQMGQEVILRCVPISNHLYFYWYRQILGQKVEFLVSFYNNEISEKSEIFDDQFSVERPDGSNFTLKIRSTKLEDSAMYFCASSYLGGGSGNTIYFGEGSWLTVV.

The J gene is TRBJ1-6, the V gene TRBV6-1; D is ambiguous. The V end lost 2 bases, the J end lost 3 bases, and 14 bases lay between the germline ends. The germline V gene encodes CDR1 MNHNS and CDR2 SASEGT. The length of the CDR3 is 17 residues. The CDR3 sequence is CASSEQRPGGYNSPLHF. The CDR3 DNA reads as TGTGCCAGCAGTGAACAAAGGCCGGGCGGCTATAATTCACCCCTCCACTTT.

The CDR3 protein is CATSREKGVGELFF. The CDR3, as DNA: TGTGCCACCAGCAGAGAAAAGGGAGTCGGGGAGCTGTTTTTT. The chain combines TRBV15 with TRBJ2-2; maybe TRBD2 (5 bases). The length of the CDR3 is 14 residues. Germline-derived CDR1 and CDR2 are LNHNV and YYDKDF (reference sequence). Trimming stripped 0 bases from V and 7 bases from J, with 9 bases between.

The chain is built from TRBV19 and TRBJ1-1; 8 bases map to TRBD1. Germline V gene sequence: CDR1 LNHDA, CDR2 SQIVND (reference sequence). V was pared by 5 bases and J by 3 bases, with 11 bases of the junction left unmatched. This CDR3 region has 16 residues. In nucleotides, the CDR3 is TGTGCCAGTAGTGCCAGACAGGGGTTATTTGACACTGAAGCTTTCTTT. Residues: CASSARQGLFDTEAFF.

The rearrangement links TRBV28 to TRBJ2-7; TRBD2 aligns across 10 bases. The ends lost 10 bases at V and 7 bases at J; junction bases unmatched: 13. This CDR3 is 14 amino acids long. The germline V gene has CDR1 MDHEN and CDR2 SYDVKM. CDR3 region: CATSASGGTGEQYV. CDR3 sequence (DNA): TGTGCCACCTCAGCTAGCGGGGGAACGGGAGAGCAGTACGTC.

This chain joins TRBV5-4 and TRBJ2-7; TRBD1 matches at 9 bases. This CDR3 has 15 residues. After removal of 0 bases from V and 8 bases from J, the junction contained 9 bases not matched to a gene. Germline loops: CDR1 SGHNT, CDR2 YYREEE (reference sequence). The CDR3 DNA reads TGTGCCAGCAGCTTGGGGCCTGGGACAGGGAATCAGCAGTACGTC. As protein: CASSLGPGTGNQQYV.

CDR3 sequence reads: CASSMPWTELYNSPLHF. In DNA, the CDR3 is TGTGCCAGTAGTATGCCTTGGACCGAACTCTATAATTCACCCCTCCACTTT. This chain links TRBV19 with TRBJ1-6; the D is unclear. Trimming pared 3 bases from V and 3 bases from J, leaving 15 bases between. The CDR3 has 17 amino acids. Germline V gene lookup returns CDR1 LNHDA and CDR2 SQIVND (reference sequence).

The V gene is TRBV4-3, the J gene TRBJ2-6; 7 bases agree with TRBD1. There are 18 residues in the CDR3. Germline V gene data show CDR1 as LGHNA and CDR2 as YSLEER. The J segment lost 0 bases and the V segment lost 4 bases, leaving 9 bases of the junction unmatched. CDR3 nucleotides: TGCGCCAGCAGCCGAGCCGGGACAGCAGTCTCTGGGGCCAACGTCCTGACTTTC. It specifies CASSRAGTAVSGANVLTF.

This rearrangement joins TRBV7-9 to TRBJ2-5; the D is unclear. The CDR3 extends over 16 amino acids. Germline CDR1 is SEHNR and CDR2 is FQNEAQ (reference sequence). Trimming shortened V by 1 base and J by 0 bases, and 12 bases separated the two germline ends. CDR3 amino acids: CASSLGGLGYQETQYF. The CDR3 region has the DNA TGTGCCAGCAGCTTAGGTGGCCTAGGGTACCAAGAGACCCAGTACTTC.

The CDR3, as DNA: TGTGCCAGCAGCGCAGGACTAGCCCTGAACAATGAGCAGTTCTTC. This translates into CASSAGLALNNEQFF. J is TRBJ2-1 and V is TRBV6-5; 8 bases map to TRBD2. This CDR3 comprises 15 residues. V gave up 6 bases and J gave up 5 bases; unmatched junction bases: 9. Germline CDR1 MNHEY, CDR2 SVGAGI.

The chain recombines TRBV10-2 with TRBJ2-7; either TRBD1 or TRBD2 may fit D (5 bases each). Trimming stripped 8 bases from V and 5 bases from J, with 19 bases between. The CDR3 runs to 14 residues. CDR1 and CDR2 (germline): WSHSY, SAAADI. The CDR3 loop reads CASQVGTGPNEQYV. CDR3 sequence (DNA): TGCGCCAGCCAAGTTGGGACGGGTCCCAACGAGCAGTACGTC.